These 4 T cell receptor beta chains were all obtained from the same sample, sequenced in a study of blood T cell repertoires in COVID-19. TCRdb's copy holds only in-frame clones and misses some; the assay was immunoSEQ multiplex PCR. The sample has over 200,000 clones, 86% seen once. The source material was peripheral blood. Receptors were obtained from a man aged 25-45 years who had recovered from COVID-19.

The V and J genes are TRBV11-2 and TRBJ2-3; no definite D call. CDR3 length equals 18 residues. Germline V gives CDR1 SGHAT, CDR2 FQNNGV. Trimming stripped 3 bases from V and 6 bases from J, with 25 bases between. The CDR3, as DNA: TGTGCCAGCAGCTTGACCATCCGGCAGGAAATTTTGCAGGATACGCAGTATTTT. It yields the protein CASSLTIRQEILQDTQYF.

The genes are TRBV7-9 and TRBJ1-5; D might be TRBD1 (5 bases). Trimming shortened V by 1 base and J by 7 bases, and 17 bases separated the two germline ends. The CDR3 has 16 amino acids. The germline CDR1 and CDR2 sequences are SEHNR and FQNEAQ (reference sequence). CDR3 protein: CASSLEGVAGYQPQHF. CDR3 in DNA: TGTGCCAGCAGCTTAGAAGGGGTGGCAGGGTACCAGCCCCAGCATTTT.

The chain links TRBV11-3 to TRBJ1-1, with 7 bases matching TRBD1. Germline CDR1 is SGHNT and CDR2 is YENEEA. The V gene end was trimmed by 5 bases and the J gene end by 7 bases; junction bases not matched to a gene: 7. This CDR3 comprises 13 residues. Here the CDR3 reads CASSPPGQFEAFF. The CDR3 DNA sequence: TGTGCCAGCAGCCCACCGGGACAGTTTGAAGCTTTCTTT.

This clone was counted a single time. This chain links TRBV5-1 with TRBJ2-2; a possible D gene is TRBD1 (6 bases). The CDR3 contains 16 residues. Germline assignment: CDR1 SGHRS and CDR2 YFSETQ. Trimming cost V 0 bases and J 9 bases, with 18 bases left between them. The CDR3 DNA reads TGCGCCAGCAGCTTGGCCCTTGAGGGGGTGCCGAGGGAGCTGTTTTTT. Its protein product is CASSLALEGVPRELFF. The complete variable domain, with remaining parts taken from reference TRBV5-1 and TRBJ2-2, reads KAGVTQTPRYLIKTRGQQVTLSCSPISGHRSVSWYQQTPGQGLQFLFEYFSETQRNKGNFPGRFSGRQFSNSRSEMNVSTLELGDSALYLCASSLALEGVPRELFFGEGSRLTVL.